The text below deals with one T cell receptor (beta chain). From germline, CDR1 is MNHEY and CDR2 SVGAGI. The CDR3 extends over 15 amino acids. J was trimmed by 7 bases and V by 0 bases; bases with no gene match: 8. Measured with immunoSEQ multiplex PCR; TCRdb has only the in-frame clones, and not every one. The sample consists of 260,000 or so clones, 84% of them appearing once. This record belongs to a study of blood T cell repertoires in COVID-19. Study-wide background: Researchers got acute and convalescent COVID-19 samples from the United States, Italy and Spain. T cells, B-cell-depleted T cells, or PBMCs provided the cDNA or gDNA that served as material.

This chain uses TRBV6-5 with TRBJ2-5; 7 positions match TRBD1. Source material: peripheral blood. The receptor comes from a human donor in a cohort sampled during active COVID-19. The CDR3 DNA is TGTGCCAGCAGTTACTCGATAACCCCAGGGGGGACCCAGTACTTC. It is translated as CASSYSITPGGTQYF.